The clone carrying this T cell receptor beta chain was observed a handful of times. This specimen comes from a study of coeliac disease. The CDR3 is 12 amino acids. Per germline, CDR1 MNHEY and CDR2 SMNVEV (reference sequence). V lost 6 bases to trimming and J lost 8 bases, with 10 bases between them. Sequencing was performed with immunoSEQ multiplex PCR; in TCRdb, only in-frame clones are kept and a portion is missing. The sample has 5,700 or so clones, approximately 50% seen once. The receptor comes from a woman aged 25 to 39 with active celiac disease. The chain employs TRBV27 and TRBJ1-4; a weak D match, TRBD1 (5 bases). Input material: intraepithelial lymphocytes from the gut. CDR3 residues: CASRGGEEKLFF. In DNA, the CDR3 is TGTGCCAGCAGGGGGGGGGAGGAAAAACTGTTTTTT.